This is a list of T cell receptor beta chains from one sample in a study of T cells in localized non-small cell lung cancer. Method: immunoSEQ multiplex PCR; TCRdb's copy keeps in-frame clones and lacks some. Among about 92,000 clones listed, approximately 91% were seen once. This specimen was PBMCs, taken before any cancer treatment. The receptor set was obtained from a woman aged 40 to 75 with stage II squamous cell lung carcinoma. CDR3s include the opening cysteine and the closing phenylalanine or tryptophan. D genes are given only for firm matches. Some rows have no size entry. The others give once, few or many, or a class for an expanded clone.

clone size,D gene,J gene,V gene,CDR3 DNA,CDR3 protein
-,-,TRBJ1-1,TRBV6-1,TGTGCCAGCAGTGCCTCGGACTGGGGGACTGAAGCTTTCTTT,CASSASDWGTEAFF
-,TRBD2,TRBJ2-1,TRBV7-2,TGTGCCAGCAGCAACCCGACTAGCGGGCCAAATGAGCAGTTCTTC,CASSNPTSGPNEQFF
once,TRBD2,TRBJ2-2,TRBV18,TGTGCCAGCTCACCAACTAGCGGAACGAACACCGGGGAGCTGTTTTTT,CASSPTSGTNTGELFF
-,-,TRBJ1-3,TRBV30,TGTGCCTGGAGTGTAGGGGGGATGACTGGAAACACCATATATTTT,CAWSVGGMTGNTIYF
-,-,TRBJ1-1,TRBV29-1,TGCAGCGTTTCAGAATTGCCTGAAGCTTTCTTT,CSVSELPEAFF
-,-,TRBJ2-3,TRBV6-5,TGTGCCAGCAGTTACTTACCTAGCACAGATACGCAGTATTTT,CASSYLPSTDTQYF
-,TRBD2,TRBJ2-7,TRBV7-3,TGTGCCAGCAGCCTACTAGCGGGAGCCTACGAGCAGTACTTC,CASSLLAGAYEQYF
-,TRBD1,TRBJ2-1,TRBV5-6,TGTGCCAGCCACCTACAGGGGGCACATGAGCAGTTCTTC,CASHLQGAHEQFF
-,-,TRBJ1-2,TRBV6-6,TGTGCCAGCAGTTACTCGGACCGAGCGGGCTATGGCTACACCTTC,CASSYSDRAGYGYTF
-,-,TRBJ2-2,TRBV19,TGTGCCAGTAGTAAACAGACCCCCTCAGGGACGAACACCGGGGAGCTGTTTTTT,CASSKQTPSGTNTGELFF
-,-,TRBJ1-2,TRBV5-4,TGTGCCAGCAGCTTTGACAGAACGAGTGGCTACACCTTC,CASSFDRTSGYTF
-,TRBD1,TRBJ2-7,TRBV7-9,TGTGCCAGCGGGCCTGGACAGGGCTCCTACGAGCAGTACTTC,CASGPGQGSYEQYF
-,TRBD1,TRBJ1-5,TRBV9,TGTGCCAGCAGCGGGACAGGGAGCAATCAGCCCCAGCATTTT,CASSGTGSNQPQHF
-,-,TRBJ1-6,TRBV19,TGTGCCAGTAGTATAGAGGTGGGACCAGCCCTCCACTTT,CASSIEVGPALHF
-,TRBD2,TRBJ2-1,TRBV30,TGTGCCTCTACAAGGTGGGCGGGAGGGCCTAAGGATGAGCAGTTCTTC,CASTRWAGGPKDEQFF
-,-,TRBJ2-7,TRBV11-2,TGTGCCAGCAGCTCCGACAGTGGAAAAAGCTACGAGCAGTACTTC,CASSSDSGKSYEQYF
-,TRBD2,TRBJ2-3,TRBV5-4,TGTGCCAGCAGCTTGTTGACTAGCGGGAGGACAGATACGCAGTATTTT,CASSLLTSGRTDTQYF
few,-,TRBJ1-6,TRBV28,TGTGCCACCGGGACCTGGAATTCACCCCTCCACTTT,CATGTWNSPLHF
-,TRBD1,TRBJ1-1,TRBV29-1,TGCAGCGTGGGGACAGGGACCATAGGCTACACTGAAGCTTTCTTT,CSVGTGTIGYTEAFF
-,-,TRBJ2-1,TRBV12-5,TGTGCTAGTGGATCTGACAAGTACCAACACAATGAGCAGTTCTTC,CASGSDKYQHNEQFF
-,TRBD2,TRBJ2-2,TRBV27,TGTGCCAGCAGTCCGACTAGCGGGATAGTCGGGGAGCTGTTTTTT,CASSPTSGIVGELFF
-,-,TRBJ1-5,TRBV19,TGTGCCAGTAGTATTGCACAGGGCGTAGTAAATCAGCCCCAGCATTTT,CASSIAQGVVNQPQHF
-,-,TRBJ2-1,TRBV5-1,TGCGCCAGCAGCGGGCAACAGGGAAGGCCCTACAATGAGCAGTTCTTC,CASSGQQGRPYNEQFF
-,TRBD1,TRBJ2-5,TRBV5-1,TGCGCCAGCAGCCTGGGACAGGGTTCCTACCAAGAGACCCAGTACTTC,CASSLGQGSYQETQYF
-,-,TRBJ1-1,TRBV6-6,TGTGCCACCTCAAAAATGCTGACAGGCAGGAACACTGAAGCTTTCTTT,CATSKMLTGRNTEAFF
-,-,TRBJ2-2,TRBV2,TGTGCCAGCAGTGAGTGGGGAGCGAACACCGGGGAGCTGTTTTTT,CASSEWGANTGELFF
-,TRBD1,TRBJ2-6,TRBV6-1,TGTGCCAGCAGTGACCGCGGACAGGGTCGGGCTGGGGCCAACGTCCTGACTTTC,CASSDRGQGRAGANVLTF
-,TRBD1,TRBJ2-1,TRBV5-1,TGCGCCAGCCGGGACAGGGGGATAGATGAGCAGTTCTTC,CASRDRGIDEQFF
-,TRBD1,TRBJ2-1,TRBV6-1,TGTGCCAGCAGTGAGGGTAACAGGGGCGATGAGCAGTTCTTC,CASSEGNRGDEQFF
-,-,TRBJ1-6,TRBV5-4,TGTGCCAGCGGACAGCGGGGAGCTGGTAATTCACCCCTCCACTTT,CASGQRGAGNSPLHF
-,TRBD2,TRBJ2-3,TRBV4-2,TGTGCCAGCAGCCGTTTTAGCGGGAGGGATAAAGATACGCAGTATTTT,CASSRFSGRDKDTQYF
-,-,TRBJ2-6,TRBV5-6,TGTGCCAGCAGCTCCCTTGCTGGGGCCAACGTCCTGACTTTC,CASSSLAGANVLTF
-,TRBD1,TRBJ2-6,TRBV5-1,TGCGCCAGCAGCTTAAGTAAGACAGGGGGGCACTCTGGGGCCAACGTCCTGACTTTC,CASSLSKTGGHSGANVLTF
-,TRBD1,TRBJ1-4,TRBV11-2,TGTGCCAGCAGCTTAGGGGACAGGGATCGAGAAAAACTGTTTTTT,CASSLGDRDREKLFF
-,TRBD1,TRBJ2-7,TRBV29-1,TGCAGCGCCGGACAGGGAAATCTCCCCGAGTACTTC,CSAGQGNLPEYF
-,-,TRBJ1-2,TRBV6-1,TGTGCCAGCAGTCCCGGGGTCGGCTACACCTTC,CASSPGVGYTF
-,-,TRBJ2-1,TRBV5-4,TGTGCCAGCAGCCATTGGCCCCCGCGTGATGAGCAGTTCTTC,CASSHWPPRDEQFF
once,TRBD2,TRBJ2-2,TRBV5-1,TGCGCCAGCAGCCGACTAGCGGGAGTTCACACCGGGGAGCTGTTTTTT,CASSRLAGVHTGELFF
-,TRBD1,TRBJ2-2,TRBV19,TGTGCCAGTAGTAACAACCGGGACAGGAACACCGGGGAGCTGTTTTTT,CASSNNRDRNTGELFF
few,-,TRBJ2-7,TRBV5-1,TGCGCCAGCAGCTTTCAGGGACTTACCAACGAGCAGTACTTC,CASSFQGLTNEQYF
-,-,TRBJ1-2,TRBV5-1,TGCGCCAGCAGCTCTCCAACAGGGAACTATGGCTACACCTTC,CASSSPTGNYGYTF
-,-,TRBJ2-1,TRBV7-8,TGTGCCAGCAGCCCCGCCCCCCTAGCGTTCTCCTACAATGAGCAGTTCTTC,CASSPAPLAFSYNEQFF
few,TRBD1,TRBJ2-2,TRBV6-6,TGTGCCAGCGGGACAGGGACGAACACCGGGGAGCTGTTTTTT,CASGTGTNTGELFF
-,TRBD1,TRBJ1-2,TRBV27,TGTGCCAGCAGCTCCGGGACAGTTTCTAACTATGGCTACACCTTC,CASSSGTVSNYGYTF
-,TRBD2,TRBJ2-2,TRBV19,TGTGCCAGTAACTTCGCGGGGGGAAGGACCGGGGAGCTGTTTTTT,CASNFAGGRTGELFF
-,-,TRBJ1-3,TRBV6-5,TGTGCCAGCAGAGCCTCAGGGCACTCTGGAAACACCATATATTTT,CASRASGHSGNTIYF
-,-,TRBJ1-1,TRBV15,TGTGCCACCAAAGGGGGGGTGATGAACACTGAAGCTTTCTTT,CATKGGVMNTEAFF
-,TRBD1,TRBJ2-5,TRBV4-1,TGCGCCAGCAGCCAAGCAGGGGGCGGGGAGACCCAGTACTTC,CASSQAGGGETQYF
-,-,TRBJ1-1,TRBV11-2,TGTGCCAGCAGCTTAGGGGGCGGAGGAGAAGCTTTCTTT,CASSLGGGGEAFF
-,-,TRBJ2-3,TRBV28,TGTGCCATTAGGCCCCCCAGGCCTTCCACAGATACGCAGTATTTT,CAIRPPRPSTDTQYF
-,-,TRBJ2-5,TRBV11-2,TGTGCCAGCAGCTTAGGGCCAACTAGAGATGAGACCCAGTACTTC,CASSLGPTRDETQYF
-,-,TRBJ1-5,TRBV30,TGTGCCTGGAGTCCCGAGAGAAACCAGCCCCAGCATTTT,CAWSPERNQPQHF
-,-,TRBJ2-3,TRBV19,TGTGCCAGTAGCACGCTCGGACGGACAGATACGCAGTATTTT,CASSTLGRTDTQYF